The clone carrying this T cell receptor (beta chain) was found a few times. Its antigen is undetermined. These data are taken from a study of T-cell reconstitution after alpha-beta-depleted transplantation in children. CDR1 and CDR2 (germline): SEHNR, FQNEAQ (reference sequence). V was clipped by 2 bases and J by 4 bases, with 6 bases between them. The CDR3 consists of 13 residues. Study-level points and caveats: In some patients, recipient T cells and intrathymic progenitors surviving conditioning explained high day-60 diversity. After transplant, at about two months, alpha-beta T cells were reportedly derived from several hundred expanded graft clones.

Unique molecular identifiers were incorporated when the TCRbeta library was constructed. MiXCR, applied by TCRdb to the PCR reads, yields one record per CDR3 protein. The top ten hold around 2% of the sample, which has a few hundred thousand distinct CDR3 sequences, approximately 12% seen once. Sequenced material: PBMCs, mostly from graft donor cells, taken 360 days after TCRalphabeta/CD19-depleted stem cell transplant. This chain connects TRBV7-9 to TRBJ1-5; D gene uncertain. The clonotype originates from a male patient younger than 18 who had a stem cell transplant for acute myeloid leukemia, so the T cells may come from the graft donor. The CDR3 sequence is CASSLSANQPQHF. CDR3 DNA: TGTGCCAGCAGCTTATCAGCGAATCAGCCCCAGCATTTT.